A selection of T cell receptor beta chains follows, all from one sample in a study of CD8 T cells in Susac syndrome. TCRdb re-derived calls from the immunoSEQ multiplex PCR reads in MiXCR, one entry per CDR3 protein. The table has some 260,000 distinct CDR3 sequences, around 83% seen once. Sequenced input: CD8+ T cells from PBMCs. The receptors here all came from a human donor with multiple sclerosis. Both conserved end residues are part of each CDR3. A D gene is named only where the DNA matches it firmly. Size tells how often a clone was seen (once, few, many) or the class of an expanded clone, and some rows leave it out.

len | d_gene | abundance | j_gene | v_gene | CDR3nt | CDR3aa
11 | NA | NA | TRBJ1-2 | TRBV9 | TGTGCCAGCAGCGAGGGCTATGGCTACACCTTC | CASSEGYGYTF
15 | NA | NA | TRBJ1-4 | TRBV12-3/TRBV12-4 | TGTGCCAGCAGTTCGGCGAGCCTGCGGTATGAAAAACTGTTTTTT | CASSSASLRYEKLFF
16 | TRBD2 | once | TRBJ2-3 | TRBV11-1 | TGTGCCAGCAGCTTGCTAGCGGGAGGGCCCGGAGATACGCAGTATTTT | CASSLLAGGPGDTQYF
13 | NA | NA | TRBJ2-3 | TRBV27 | TGTGCCAGCAGTACCAACAGGGCGGGCTCGCAGTATTTT | CASSTNRAGSQYF
15 | NA | NA | TRBJ2-7 | TRBV6-6 | TGTGCCAGCAGAGAACCTGGGGGCGGCTCCTACGAGCAGTACTTC | CASREPGGGSYEQYF
13 | NA | NA | TRBJ2-1 | TRBV27 | TGTGCCAGCAGTTTATCGATGCCCGGTCGTCAGTTCTTC | CASSLSMPGRQFF
16 | NA | NA | TRBJ1-1 | TRBV4-1 | TGCGCCAGCAGCCAAGCCGCCGGGACAAGTAACACTGAAGCTTTCTTT | CASSQAAGTSNTEAFF
13 | NA | NA | TRBJ1-1 | TRBV27 | TGTGCCAGCAGTTTACGAACCCGCGAGGGAGCTTTCTTT | CASSLRTREGAFF
13 | NA | NA | TRBJ2-1 | TRBV6-5 | TGTGCCAGCAGTTACCACAGATACAATGAGCAGTTCTTC | CASSYHRYNEQFF
14 | NA | NA | TRBJ2-1 | TRBV27 | TGTGCCAGCACTTTCCAGGGCGCAGGGGATGAGCAGTTCTTC | CASTFQGAGDEQFF
15 | TRBD1 | NA | TRBJ1-1 | TRBV30 | TGTGCCTGGAGCGTGACAGGGGGCTTTCTCACTGAAGCTTTCTTT | CAWSVTGGFLTEAFF
17 | TRBD1 | NA | TRBJ1-2 | TRBV27 | TGTGCCAGCAGTTTGGAAAGGGGGCAACCCAATTTAGATGGCTACACCTTC | CASSLERGQPNLDGYTF
14 | NA | NA | TRBJ2-3 | TRBV20-1 | TGCAGTGCTAGGCCCGAATTAAGCACAGATACGCAGTATTTT | CSARPELSTDTQYF
11 | NA | NA | TRBJ2-7 | TRBV29-1 | TGCAGCGTTGCCGTGGGCTACGAGCAGTACTTC | CSVAVGYEQYF
17 | TRBD2 | NA | TRBJ2-7 | TRBV27 | TGTGCCAGCAGTTTATTGCTGGGGGGGGGTAGCTCCTACGAGCAGTACTTC | CASSLLLGGGSSYEQYF
15 | NA | NA | TRBJ1-2 | TRBV27 | TGTGCCAGCAGTGAATTAGGGGGATCGAGCTATGGCTACACCTTC | CASSELGGSSYGYTF
14 | NA | NA | TRBJ1-1 | TRBV10-3 | TGTGCCATCAGTGATGAGGCAGCGAACACTGAAGCTTTCTTT | CAISDEAANTEAFF
20 | TRBD2 | NA | TRBJ2-3 | TRBV28 | TGTGCCAGCAGGGGACCGGGACTAGCGGGTTTCGATTCTAGCACAGATACGCAGTATTTT | CASRGPGLAGFDSSTDTQYF
17 | TRBD2 | NA | TRBJ2-4 | TRBV20-1 | TGCAGTGCTAGAGATCGGGGGAGGGAGATTTCCAAAAACATTCAGTACTTC | CSARDRGREISKNIQYF
15 | TRBD2 | few | TRBJ2-1 | TRBV12-3/TRBV12-4 | TGTGCCAGCAGTTTACCGGGAGGGCCGGGCAATGAGCAGTTCTTC | CASSLPGGPGNEQFF